The 8 T cell receptor beta chains listed next were all sequenced from one sample in a study of T-cell reconstitution after alpha-beta-depleted transplantation in children. A TCRbeta library incorporating unique molecular identifiers was prepared. A single record per CDR3 protein comes from TCRdb applying MiXCR to the PCR reads. The sample lists 490,000 or so distinct CDR3 sequences, under 15% occurring once. Here the sequenced sample was PBMCs from the stem cell graft donor, taken from the stem cell graft. The receptors originated from a human donor who donated a stem cell graft to a child with combined immunodeficiency.

The genes are TRBV5-1 and TRBJ2-5, with D tentatively TRBD1 or TRBD2 (5 bases each). Germline V gene data show CDR1 as SGHRS and CDR2 as YFSETQ. Trimming shortened V by 1 base and J by 1 base, and 17 bases separated the two germline ends. The CDR3 sequence is 17 residues long. The CDR3 spells CASSLLSGGTIQETQYF. The CDR3 nucleotides are TGCGCCAGCAGCTTGTTGTCTGGGGGAACAATCCAAGAGACCCAGTACTTC.

Ten or more counts support this clonotype. The rearrangement uses TRBV24-1 and TRBJ2-2; D uncertain. The germline V gene has CDR1 KGHDR and CDR2 SFDVKD. Trimming took 4 bases from V and 0 from J, leaving 11 bases between them. This CDR3 is built from 16 residues. The CDR3 spells CATSDRSYTNTGELFF. The CDR3 DNA sequence: TGTGCCACCAGTGACAGATCATATACGAACACCGGGGAGCTGTTTTTT.

The chain couples TRBV7-9 to TRBJ2-1; D remains unclear. The germline V and J ends were trimmed by 2 bases and 9 bases, with 2 bases remaining between them. Germline lookup yields CDR1 SEHNR and CDR2 FQNEAQ (reference sequence). CDR3 length: 10 amino acids. The CDR3 protein is CASSLSEQFF. DNA for the CDR3: TGTGCCAGCAGCTTAAGTGAGCAGTTCTTC.

This clonotype was detected ten times or more. The chain joins TRBV2 to TRBJ1-5; 7 nucleotides match TRBD1. This CDR3 has 14 amino acids. Trimming removed 6 bases from V and 5 bases from J; junction bases left unmatched: 7. CDR1 SNHLY and CDR2 FYNNEI come from the germline V gene. CDR3 residues: CASRLTGIDQPQHF. For the CDR3, the DNA is TGTGCCAGCAGGCTGACAGGGATCGATCAGCCCCAGCATTTT.

This clonotype was counted ten times or more. This chain joins TRBV20-1 and TRBJ2-7; 7 bases are shared with TRBD2. The germline V gene has CDR1 DFQATT and CDR2 SNEGSKA (reference sequence). The length of the CDR3 is 17 residues. J lost 6 bases, V lost 0 bases, and 17 bases had no gene match. The CDR3 region is CSARDRVRGVWVSEQYF. The CDR3 nucleotides are TGCAGTGCTAGAGATCGGGTACGGGGGGTTTGGGTGAGCGAGCAGTACTTC.

A few counts support this clonotype. The V call is TRBV24-1, the J call TRBJ2-2; D may correspond to TRBD1 or TRBD2 (5 bases each). V was pared by 1 base and J by 0 bases, with 8 bases between. Germline loops: CDR1 KGHDR, CDR2 SFDVKD. The CDR3 totals 16 residues. For the CDR3, the DNA is TGTGCCACCAGTGATTTCGGGGCACCGAACACCGGGGAGCTGTTTTTT. It specifies CATSDFGAPNTGELFF.

This clonotype was seen at least ten times. The chain couples TRBV7-2 to TRBJ2-5, with 12 bases that match TRBD2. CDR1 is SGHTA and CDR2 is FQGNSA in the germline V gene. The CDR3 loop spans 15 amino acids. The ends lost 4 bases at V and 2 bases at J; junction bases unmatched: 2. The CDR3, as DNA: TGTGCCAGCAGCTCCCTAGCGGGGGGGCAAGAGACCCAGTACTTC. Translated: CASSSLAGGQETQYF. Supplemented by reference TRBV7-2 and TRBJ2-5, the full variable domain reads GAGVSQSPSNKVTEKGKDVELRCDPISGHTALYWYRQSLGQGLEFLIYFQGNSAPDKSGLPSDRFSAERTGGSVSTLTIQRTQQEDSAVYLCASSSLAGGQETQYFGPGTRLLVL.

This clonotype was recorded a few times. Here the CDR3 reads CAWTQGQGGQDEQYF. Written as DNA, the CDR3 is TGTGCCTGGACCCAGGGACAGGGGGGACAGGACGAGCAGTACTTC. The J gene is TRBJ2-7, the V gene TRBV30; 11 bases line up with TRBD1. Germline CDR1 and CDR2: GTSNPN and SVGIG (reference sequence). V dropped 4 bases and J dropped 5; count of bases not matched to a gene: 10. This CDR3 contains 15 residues.